The 18 T cell receptor beta chains listed next were all sequenced from one sample in a study of early T cells in non-severe SARS-CoV-2 infection. TCRdb reprocessed the 5' RACE reads via MiXCR and lists one record per CDR3 protein. The sample consists of 25,000 to 35,000 distinct CDR3 sequences, roughly 4.3% of them appearing once. Sequenced input: whole blood. These receptors came from an adult who was a healthcare worker with PCR-confirmed SARS-CoV-2 infection or an uninfected control (not recorded which).

The sample holds many counts of this clonotype. The V call is TRBV29-1, the J call TRBJ1-4; D is unresolved. CDR1 is SQVTM, CDR2 ANQGSEA, per germline. This CDR3 is 12 amino acids long. The ends were cut back, 4 bases at V and 2 bases at J, with 5 bases in the middle. The CDR3 coding sequence is TGCAGCGTTGGGTACACTAATGAAAAACTGTTTTTT. It encodes CSVGYTNEKLFF. The complete variable domain, with remaining parts taken from reference TRBV29-1 and TRBJ1-4, reads SAVISQKPSRDICQRGTSLTIQCQVDSQVTMMFWYRQQPGQSLTLIATANQGSEATYESGFVIDKFPISRPNLTFSTLTVSNMSPEDSSIYLCSVGYTNEKLFFGSGTQLSVL.

This clonotype has just a few counts. V is TRBV7-8 and J is TRBJ2-1; 12 bases line up with TRBD2. The CDR3 is 16 residues long. Losses at the gene ends were 5 bases for V and 4 bases for J; bases not matched to a gene: 6. Germline CDR1 reads SGHVS; CDR2 reads FQNEAQ. The CDR3 sequence: CASSPMGTSGYNEQFF. The CDR3 DNA reads TGTGCCAGCAGCCCGATGGGGACTAGCGGGTACAATGAGCAGTTCTTC.

This clonotype was picked up many times. The rearrangement joins TRBV5-6 to TRBJ1-4, with no clear D. V lost 4 bases to trimming and J lost 8 bases, with 24 bases between them. This CDR3 has 17 amino acids. Germline loops: CDR1 SGHDT, CDR2 YYEEEE. The CDR3 DNA is TGTGCCAGCAGCGAGTGGGGATTTCCGATGGAGGAGGAAAAACTGTTTTTT. Protein product: CASSEWGFPMEEEKLFF.

This clonotype appeared many times. This chain joins TRBV7-3 and TRBJ1-2; TRBD1 agrees at 10 bases. Germline V gives CDR1 SGHTA, CDR2 FQGTGA. The trim removed 5 bases at V and 2 bases at J, leaving 5 bases unmatched. The CDR3 covers 15 residues. CDR3 DNA sequence: TGTGCCAGCAGCCCCGGGACAGGGGCCAACTATGGCTACACCTTC. Protein: CASSPGTGANYGYTF.

This clonotype was seen at least ten times. The chain has TRBV5-6 and TRBJ2-5, with D perhaps given as TRBD1 or TRBD2 (5 bases each). This CDR3 has 15 residues. Trimming removed 4 bases at V and 0 bases at J, with 13 bases between. The germline V gene has CDR1 SGHDT and CDR2 YYEEEE. The CDR3 is CASSPVGRYQETQYF. The CDR3 DNA sequence: TGTGCCAGCAGCCCCGTGGGACGGTACCAAGAGACCCAGTACTTC.

This clonotype was found many times. The chain carries TRBV12-3 or TRBV12-4 and TRBJ1-2; D might be TRBD1 (5 bases). V shed 5 bases and J shed 2 bases, with 12 bases lying between them. This CDR3 has 14 residues. The CDR3 spells CASSQAGGNYGYTF. The DNA for the CDR3 is TGTGCCAGCAGTCAGGCCGGGGGGAACTATGGCTACACCTTC.

This clonotype has a count of ten or more. The V call is TRBV2, the J call TRBJ1-1; D ambiguous. V was trimmed by 5 bases and J by 7 bases, leaving 5 bases between them. The CDR3 has 10 residues. In germline, CDR1 is SNHLY, CDR2 FYNNEI. The CDR3: CASSRREAFF. The CDR3 DNA sequence: TGTGCCAGCAGTAGACGTGAAGCTTTCTTT.

This clonotype was picked up many times. The J gene is TRBJ2-7, the V gene TRBV7-9; no clear D gene. Germline CDR1 SEHNR, CDR2 FQNEAQ (reference sequence). This CDR3 has 12 residues. V was cut by 6 bases and J by 2 bases, with 8 bases left in between. The CDR3 nucleotides are TGTGCCAGCAGTACCGGTACCTACGAGCAGTACGTC. Protein sequence: CASSTGTYEQYV.

The sample holds many counts of this clonotype. The chain recombines TRBV2 with TRBJ2-3, with 13 bases lining up with TRBD2. Germline V gene data show CDR1 as SNHLY and CDR2 as FYNNEI. Unmatched junction bases numbered 5, after V lost 6 bases and J lost 5 bases. This CDR3 region has 15 residues. For the CDR3, the DNA is TGTGCCAGCAGAGGACTAGCGGGAGACGGAGATACGCAGTATTTT. It yields the protein CASRGLAGDGDTQYF. Complete variable domain (other parts from reference TRBV2 and TRBJ2-3): EPEVTQTPSHQVTQMGQEVILRCVPISNHLYFYWYRQILGQKVEFLVSFYNNEISEKSEIFDDQFSVERPDGSNFTLKIRSTKLEDSAMYFCASRGLAGDGDTQYFGPGTRLTVL.

This clonotype was counted many times. The chain employs TRBV20-1 and TRBJ2-5; D not certain. Germline-derived CDR1 and CDR2 are DFQATT and SNEGSKA (reference sequence). This CDR3 spans 13 amino acids. Trimming took 1 base from V and 1 from J, leaving 7 bases between them. The CDR3 DNA sequence: TGCAGTGCTAGAGCTGCCAGCCAAGAGACCCAGTACTTC. Translating gives CSARAASQETQYF.

This clonotype was seen more than once but under ten times. This chain uses TRBV5-6 with TRBJ2-5; D may be TRBD1 (5 bases). The CDR3 is 14 residues long. The V gene lost 1 base and the J gene lost 3 bases, with 10 bases spanning the gap. Germline values: CDR1 SGHDT, CDR2 YYEEEE. The CDR3 loop reads CASSLRGAEETQYF. The CDR3 DNA reads TGTGCCAGCAGCTTGAGGGGCGCGGAAGAGACCCAGTACTTC.

There are many counts of this clonotype. The gene calls are TRBV20-1 and TRBJ2-7; D is unresolved. The CDR3 has 13 residues. Germline V gene lookup returns CDR1 DFQATT and CDR2 SNEGSKA (reference sequence). The V end was cut by 7 bases, the J end by 1 base, with 14 bases between. CDR3 coding DNA: TGCAGTGTCTCTAACGGTGATTCCTACGAGCAGTACGTC. It specifies CSVSNGDSYEQYV.

This clonotype has ten or more counts. The chain joins TRBV20-1 to TRBJ1-2; D is possibly TRBD1 (5 bases). The germline V gene encodes CDR1 DFQATT and CDR2 SNEGSKA (reference sequence). The CDR3 loop spans 14 amino acids. Between the trimmed V and J ends, which lost 6 bases and 7 bases, there was a span of 21 bases. For the CDR3, the DNA is TGCAGTGCCGTATCCGCCACGGGACTGGGTGGCTACACCTTC. Protein product: CSAVSATGLGGYTF.

The CDR3 nucleotides are TGTGCCAGCAGCGCGTCAGGGTACACTGAAGCTTTCTTT. It codes for CASSASGYTEAFF. The genes are TRBV7-3 and TRBJ1-1, with D possibly TRBD1 on 5 matching bases. Germline CDR1 is SGHTA and CDR2 is FQGTGA. The CDR3 totals 13 residues. Trimming pared 5 bases from V and 3 bases from J, leaving 10 bases between.

This clonotype was recorded at least ten times. J is TRBJ2-7 and V is TRBV28; unclear D gene. V was cut by 3 bases and J by 1 base, with 7 bases left in between. Germline CDR1 reads MDHEN; CDR2 reads SYDVKM. The CDR3 totals 13 residues. As DNA, the CDR3 is TGTGCCAGCAGTTTCGCCAGATCCTACGAGCAGTACTTC. It is translated as CASSFARSYEQYF.

By sample fraction, this clonotype is medium-sized. The CDR3 loop reads CASSPRTPLGNEQFF. For the CDR3, the DNA is TGTGCCAGCAGCCCCCGGACCCCTCTGGGCAATGAGCAGTTCTTC. The rearrangement links TRBV6-5 to TRBJ2-1; D is ambiguous. Germline lookup yields CDR1 MNHEY and CDR2 SVGAGI. V gave up 6 bases and J gave up 6 bases, with 18 bases separating them. The CDR3 sequence is 15 residues long.

At least ten counts were recorded for this clonotype. This chain links TRBV4-3 with TRBJ2-3, with TRBD2 identical over 14 bases. V trimming: 5 bases; J trimming: 4 bases; junction bases outside the gene matches: 2. The CDR3 spans 15 residues. The germline V gene has CDR1 LGHNA and CDR2 YSLEER. CDR3 sequence reads: CASSWTSGRSDTQYF. CDR3 sequence (DNA): TGCGCCAGCAGCTGGACTAGCGGGAGGTCAGATACGCAGTATTTT.

Judged by abundance, this clonotype is medium-sized. The V and J genes are TRBV18 and TRBJ2-1, with 12 bases fitting TRBD2. Germline V gene sequence: CDR1 KGHSH, CDR2 LQKENI. The CDR3 is made up of 16 amino acids. Trimming removed 3 bases from V and 9 bases from J; junction bases left unmatched: 9. CDR3: CASSPQLAGGKGEQFF. In DNA, the CDR3 is TGTGCCAGCTCACCGCAACTAGCGGGAGGTAAAGGTGAGCAGTTCTTC.